The TCR beta chain described here comes from a study of response to subunit inactivated influenza vaccine. Study results and caveats: New T cells are recruited in small numbers by each seasonal influenza vaccination, according to the authors' suggestion.

Trimming at V came to 4 bases and at J to 10 bases, leaving 9 bases not matched to a gene. The CDR3 sequence is 15 residues long. This clonotype occurred many times. What it binds is unknown. TCRdb independently ran MiXCR on the RT-PCR reads; one entry per CDR3 protein. This sample carries about 520,000 distinct CDR3 sequences, about 25% of them seen once, and the ten largest clones take around 1.8%. The sequence derives from a man aged 45-60 years who received an inactivated influenza vaccine. The source was CD4+ T cells sorted from PBMCs, collected less than 6 days after vaccination. The chain uses TRBV12-3 or TRBV12-4 and TRBJ2-1, with 11 nucleotides matching TRBD1. The CDR3 region is CASSWPGQGGREQFF. Written as DNA, the CDR3 is TGTGCCAGCAGTTGGCCGGGACAGGGGGGTCGGGAGCAGTTCTTC.